What follows is one T cell receptor (beta chain) and its context. These data originate in a study of cytomegalovirus exposure and HLA in healthy donors. It was with 60 Vbeta and 13 Jbeta primers that the PCR ran. The table came from immunoSEQ multiplex PCR; TCRdb's copy has only in-frame clones and leaves some out. The profile shows 150,000 to 200,000 clones, more than 70% of them singletons. J was trimmed by 3 bases and V by 6 bases; bases with no gene match: 8. The germline gives CDR1 LNHDA, CDR2 SQIVND (reference sequence). This CDR3 has 14 amino acids. The chain employs TRBV19 and TRBJ2-7; TRBD1 matches at 7 bases. Sequencing input: PBMCs. The receptor's source is a boy between 10 and 17 years old in good health and CMV-seronegative. CDR3 protein: CASSKATGIYEQYF. The CDR3 DNA reads TGTGCCAGTAGCAAAGCGACAGGGATCTACGAGCAGTACTTC.